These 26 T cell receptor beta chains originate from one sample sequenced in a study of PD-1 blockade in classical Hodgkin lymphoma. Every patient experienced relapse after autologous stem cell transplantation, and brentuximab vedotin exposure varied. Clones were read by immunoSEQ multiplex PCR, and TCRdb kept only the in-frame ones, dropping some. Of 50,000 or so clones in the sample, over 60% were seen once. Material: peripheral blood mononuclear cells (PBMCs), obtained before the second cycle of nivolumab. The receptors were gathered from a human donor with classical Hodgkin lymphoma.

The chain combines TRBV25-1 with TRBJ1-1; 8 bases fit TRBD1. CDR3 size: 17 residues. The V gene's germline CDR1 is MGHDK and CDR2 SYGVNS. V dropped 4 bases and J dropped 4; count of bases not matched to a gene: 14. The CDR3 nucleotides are TGTGCCAGCAGTGCCTCCCCTGGACAGGGTTCAAGCACTGAAGCTTTCTTT. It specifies CASSASPGQGSSTEAFF.

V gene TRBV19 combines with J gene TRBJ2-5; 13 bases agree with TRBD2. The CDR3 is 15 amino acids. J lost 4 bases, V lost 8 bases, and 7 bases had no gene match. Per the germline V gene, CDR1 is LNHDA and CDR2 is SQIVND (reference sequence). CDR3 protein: CASSRTSGSTETQYF. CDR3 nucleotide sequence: TGTGCCAGTTCTCGGACTAGCGGGAGTACAGAGACCCAGTACTTC.

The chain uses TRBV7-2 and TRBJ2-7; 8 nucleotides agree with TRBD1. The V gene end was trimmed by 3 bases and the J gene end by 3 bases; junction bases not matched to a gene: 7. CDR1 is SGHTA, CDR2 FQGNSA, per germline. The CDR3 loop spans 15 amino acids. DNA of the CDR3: TGTGCCAGCAGCTTGGCCCCGGGACAGGTCTACGAGCAGTACTTC. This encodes CASSLAPGQVYEQYF.

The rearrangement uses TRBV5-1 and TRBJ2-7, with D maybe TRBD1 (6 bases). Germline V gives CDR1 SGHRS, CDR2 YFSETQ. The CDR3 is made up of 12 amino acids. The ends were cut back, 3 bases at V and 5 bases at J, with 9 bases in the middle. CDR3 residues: CASSSQGDEQYF. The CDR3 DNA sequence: TGCGCCAGCAGCTCACAGGGAGACGAGCAGTACTTC.

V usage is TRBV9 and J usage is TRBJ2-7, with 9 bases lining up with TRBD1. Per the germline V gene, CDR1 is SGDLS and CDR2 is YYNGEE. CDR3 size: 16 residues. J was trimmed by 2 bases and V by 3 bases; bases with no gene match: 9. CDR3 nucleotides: TGTGCCAGCAGCGACAGCCCCGGGACAGGGCCCTACGAGCAGTACTTC. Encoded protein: CASSDSPGTGPYEQYF.

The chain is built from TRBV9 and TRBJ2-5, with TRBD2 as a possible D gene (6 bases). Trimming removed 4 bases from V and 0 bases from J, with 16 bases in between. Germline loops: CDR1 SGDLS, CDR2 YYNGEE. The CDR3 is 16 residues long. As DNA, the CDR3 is TGTGCCAGCAGCCCCCGCGGTAGCGGAGACCAAGAGACCCAGTACTTC. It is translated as CASSPRGSGDQETQYF.

Here the CDR3 reads CASSRGTGVGETQYF. The CDR3 nucleotides are TGTGCCAGCAGCCGAGGGACAGGGGTGGGGGAGACCCAGTACTTC. The V gene is TRBV5-8, the J gene TRBJ2-5; 10 bases match TRBD1. CDR3 size: 15 residues. The V gene's germline CDR1 is SGHTS and CDR2 YDEGEE. V was clipped by 4 bases and J by 5 bases; unmatched bases: 8.

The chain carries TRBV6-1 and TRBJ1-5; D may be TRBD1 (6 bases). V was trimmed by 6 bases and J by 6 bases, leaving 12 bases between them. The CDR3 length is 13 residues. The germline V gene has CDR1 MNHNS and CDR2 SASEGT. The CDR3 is CASSPTGIQPQHF. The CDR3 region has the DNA TGTGCCAGCAGCCCCACAGGGATTCAGCCCCAGCATTTT.

CDR3 sequence (DNA): TGCGCCAGCAGCCTAACGATTAGCGGGAGAGAGGCAGATACGCAGTATTTT. It is translated as CASSLTISGREADTQYF. V gene TRBV5-1 combines with J gene TRBJ2-3, with 9 bases aligning to TRBD2. J lost 4 bases, V lost 4 bases, and 13 bases had no gene match. CDR3 length equals 17 residues. The germline CDR1 and CDR2 sequences are SGHRS and YFSETQ. Full variable domain (rest looked up from reference TRBV5-1 and TRBJ2-3): KAGVTQTPRYLIKTRGQQVTLSCSPISGHRSVSWYQQTPGQGLQFLFEYFSETQRNKGNFPGRFSGRQFSNSRSEMNVSTLELGDSALYLCASSLTISGREADTQYFGPGTRLTVL.

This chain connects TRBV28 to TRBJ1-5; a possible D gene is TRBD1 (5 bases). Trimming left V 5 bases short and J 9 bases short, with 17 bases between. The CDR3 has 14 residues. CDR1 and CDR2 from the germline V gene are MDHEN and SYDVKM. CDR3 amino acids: CASSPGGGPWPQHF. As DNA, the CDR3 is TGTGCCAGCAGTCCCGGGGGAGGGCCATGGCCCCAGCATTTT.

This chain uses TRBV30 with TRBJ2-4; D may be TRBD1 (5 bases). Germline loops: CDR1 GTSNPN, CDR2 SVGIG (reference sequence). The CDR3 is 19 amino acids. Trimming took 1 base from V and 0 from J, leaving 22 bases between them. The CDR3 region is CAWSAQARRQFLAKNIQYF. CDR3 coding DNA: TGTGCCTGGAGTGCACAGGCCAGACGTCAATTTTTAGCCAAAAACATTCAGTACTTC.

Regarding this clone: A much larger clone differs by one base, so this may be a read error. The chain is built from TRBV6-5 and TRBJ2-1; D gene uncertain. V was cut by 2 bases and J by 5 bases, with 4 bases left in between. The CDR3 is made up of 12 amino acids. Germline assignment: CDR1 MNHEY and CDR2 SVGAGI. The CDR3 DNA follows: TGTGCCAGCAGTTACAGGGACAATGAGCAGTTCTTC. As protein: CASSYRDNEQFF.

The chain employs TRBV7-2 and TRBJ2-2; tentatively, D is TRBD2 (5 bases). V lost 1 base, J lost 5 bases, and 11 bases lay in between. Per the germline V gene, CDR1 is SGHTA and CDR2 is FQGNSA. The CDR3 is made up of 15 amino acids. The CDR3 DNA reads TGTGCCAGCAGCTTAGGAGGACTTAGTACCGGGGAGCTGTTTTTT. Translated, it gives CASSLGGLSTGELFF.

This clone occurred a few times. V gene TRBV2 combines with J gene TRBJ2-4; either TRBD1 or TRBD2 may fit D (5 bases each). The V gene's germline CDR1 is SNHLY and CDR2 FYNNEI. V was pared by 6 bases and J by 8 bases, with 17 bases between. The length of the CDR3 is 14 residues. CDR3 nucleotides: TGTGCCAGCAGGGGGGTGGTCGCACGGGACATTCAGTACTTC. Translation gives CASRGVVARDIQYF.

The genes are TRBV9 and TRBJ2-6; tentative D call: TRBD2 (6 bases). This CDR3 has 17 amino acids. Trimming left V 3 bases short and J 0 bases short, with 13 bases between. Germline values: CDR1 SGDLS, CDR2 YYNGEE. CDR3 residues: CASSAGVGPSGANVLTF. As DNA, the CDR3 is TGTGCCAGCAGCGCGGGGGTGGGTCCCTCTGGGGCCAACGTCCTGACTTTC.

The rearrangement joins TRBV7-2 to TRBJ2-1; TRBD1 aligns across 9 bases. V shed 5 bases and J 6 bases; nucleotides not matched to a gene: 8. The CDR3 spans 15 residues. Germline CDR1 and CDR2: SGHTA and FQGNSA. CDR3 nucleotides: TGTGCCAGCAGCCTAGGGGGACAGGGTCTCAATGAGCAGTTCTTC. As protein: CASSLGGQGLNEQFF. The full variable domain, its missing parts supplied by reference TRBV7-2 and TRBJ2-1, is GAGVSQSPSNKVTEKGKDVELRCDPISGHTALYWYRQSLGQGLEFLIYFQGNSAPDKSGLPSDRFSAERTGGSVSTLTIQRTQQEDSAVYLCASSLGGQGLNEQFFGPGTRLTVL.

The CDR3 sequence: CASSLRQGGSNQPQHF. As DNA, the CDR3 is TGTGCCAGCAGTCTACGACAGGGAGGAAGCAATCAGCCCCAGCATTTT. The chain couples TRBV27 to TRBJ1-5, with 7 bases lining up with TRBD1. Germline CDR1 and CDR2: MNHEY and SMNVEV (reference sequence). V shed 5 bases, J shed 1 base, and the junction held 8 bases outside the gene matches. There are 16 residues in the CDR3.

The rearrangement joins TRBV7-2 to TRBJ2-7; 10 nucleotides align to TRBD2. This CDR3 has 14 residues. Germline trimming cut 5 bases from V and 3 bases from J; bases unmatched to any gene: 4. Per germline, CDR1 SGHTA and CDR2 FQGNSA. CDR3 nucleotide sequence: TGTGCCAGCAGCCGGACTAGCGGCTACTACGAGCAGTACTTC. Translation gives CASSRTSGYYEQYF. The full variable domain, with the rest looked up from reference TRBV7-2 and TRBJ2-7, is GAGVSQSPSNKVTEKGKDVELRCDPISGHTALYWYRQSLGQGLEFLIYFQGNSAPDKSGLPSDRFSAERTGGSVSTLTIQRTQQEDSAVYLCASSRTSGYYEQYFGPGTRLTVT.

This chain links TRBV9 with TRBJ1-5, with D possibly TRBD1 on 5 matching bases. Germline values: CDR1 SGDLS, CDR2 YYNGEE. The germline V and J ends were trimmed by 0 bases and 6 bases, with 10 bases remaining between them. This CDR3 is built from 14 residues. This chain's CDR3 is CASSVEGIGQPQHF. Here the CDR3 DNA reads TGTGCCAGCAGCGTAGAGGGGATTGGTCAGCCCCAGCATTTT.

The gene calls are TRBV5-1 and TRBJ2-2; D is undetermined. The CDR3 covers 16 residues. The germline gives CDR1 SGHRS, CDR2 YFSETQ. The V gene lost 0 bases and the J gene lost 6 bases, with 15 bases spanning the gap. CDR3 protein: CASSLGWLTRAGELFF. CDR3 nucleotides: TGCGCCAGCAGCTTGGGGTGGCTGACTCGGGCCGGGGAGCTGTTTTTT.

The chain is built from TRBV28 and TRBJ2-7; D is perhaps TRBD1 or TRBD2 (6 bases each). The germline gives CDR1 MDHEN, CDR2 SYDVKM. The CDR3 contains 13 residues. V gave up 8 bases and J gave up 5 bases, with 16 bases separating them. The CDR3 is CASRDPRDNEQYF. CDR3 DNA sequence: TGTGCCAGCCGAGACCCGCGGGACAACGAGCAGTACTTC. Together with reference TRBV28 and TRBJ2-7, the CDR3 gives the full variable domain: DVKVTQSSRYLVKRTGEKVFLECVQDMDHENMFWYRQDPGLGLRLIYFSYDVKMKEKGDIPEGYSVSREKKERFSLILESASTNQTSMYLCASRDPRDNEQYFGPGTRLTVT.

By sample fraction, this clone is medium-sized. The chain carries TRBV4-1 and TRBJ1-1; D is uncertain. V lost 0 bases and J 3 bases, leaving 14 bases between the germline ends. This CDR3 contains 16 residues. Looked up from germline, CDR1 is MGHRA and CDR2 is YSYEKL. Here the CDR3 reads CASSQDFGFGYTEAFF. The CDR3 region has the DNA TGCGCCAGCAGCCAAGATTTTGGTTTCGGGTACACTGAAGCTTTCTTT.

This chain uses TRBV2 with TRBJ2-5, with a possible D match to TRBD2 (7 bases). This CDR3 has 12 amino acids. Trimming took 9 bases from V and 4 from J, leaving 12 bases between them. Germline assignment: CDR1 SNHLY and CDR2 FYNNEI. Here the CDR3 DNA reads TGTGCCAGGGGAGGGGGAGTAGAGACCCAGTACTTC. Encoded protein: CARGGGVETQYF.

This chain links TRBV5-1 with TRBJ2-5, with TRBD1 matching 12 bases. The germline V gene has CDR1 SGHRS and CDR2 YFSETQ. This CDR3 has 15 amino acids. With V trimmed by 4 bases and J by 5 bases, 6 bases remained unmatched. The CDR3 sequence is CASSGGTGGLETQYF. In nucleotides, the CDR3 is TGCGCCAGCAGCGGCGGGACAGGGGGCTTGGAGACCCAGTACTTC.

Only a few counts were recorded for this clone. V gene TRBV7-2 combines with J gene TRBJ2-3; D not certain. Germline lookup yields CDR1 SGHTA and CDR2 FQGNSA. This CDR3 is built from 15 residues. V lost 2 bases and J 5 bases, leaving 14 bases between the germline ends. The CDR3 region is CASSLSKGSIDTQYF. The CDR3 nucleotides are TGTGCCAGCAGCTTATCTAAGGGTTCGATAGATACGCAGTATTTT.

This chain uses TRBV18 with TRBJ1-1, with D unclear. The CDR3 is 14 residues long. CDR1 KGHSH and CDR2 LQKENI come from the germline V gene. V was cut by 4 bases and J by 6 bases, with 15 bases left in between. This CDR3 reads CASSLPGAVAEAFF. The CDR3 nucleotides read TGTGCCAGCTCACTACCCGGAGCAGTAGCTGAAGCTTTCTTT. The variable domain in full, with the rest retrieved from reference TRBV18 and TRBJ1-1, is NAGVMQNPRHLVRRRGQEARLRCSPMKGHSHVYWYRQLPEEGLKFMVYLQKENIIDESGMPKERFSAEFPKEGPSILRIQQVVRGDSAAYFCASSLPGAVAEAFFGQGTRLTVV.